This T cell receptor beta chain comes out of a study of blood T cell repertoires in COVID-19. TCRdb's copy holds only in-frame clones and misses some; the assay was immunoSEQ multiplex PCR. The table lists 200,000 to 250,000 clones, less than 85% of them singletons. The germline V gene has CDR1 MGHRA and CDR2 YSYEKL. J lost 9 bases, V lost 4 bases, and 6 bases had no gene match. This CDR3 has 13 residues. J is TRBJ2-4 and V is TRBV4-1; 7 positions agree with TRBD2. Sequencing was carried out using peripheral blood. This receptor was obtained from an elderly woman with COVID-19, enrolled during active disease. CDR3 sequence: CASSPNPGGIQYF. The CDR3 DNA follows: TGCGCCAGCAGCCCAAATCCGGGGGGCATTCAGTACTTC.